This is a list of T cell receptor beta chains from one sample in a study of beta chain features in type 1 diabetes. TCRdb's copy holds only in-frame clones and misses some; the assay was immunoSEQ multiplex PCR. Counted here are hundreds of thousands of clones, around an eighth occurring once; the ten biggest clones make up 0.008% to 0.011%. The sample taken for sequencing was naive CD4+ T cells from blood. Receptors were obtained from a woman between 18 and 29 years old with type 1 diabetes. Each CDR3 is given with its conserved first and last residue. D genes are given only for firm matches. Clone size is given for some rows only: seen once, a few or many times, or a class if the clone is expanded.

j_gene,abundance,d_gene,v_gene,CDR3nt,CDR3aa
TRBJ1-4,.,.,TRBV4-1,TGCGCCAGCAGCTCCCGCGGGGTTAATGAAAAACTGTTTTTT,CASSSRGVNEKLFF
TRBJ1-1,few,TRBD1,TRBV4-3,TGCGCCAGCAGCAAAAGTAGGACAGGGAGGATGGAGAACACTGAAGCTTTCTTT,CASSKSRTGRMENTEAFF
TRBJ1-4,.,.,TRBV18,TGTGCCAGCTCACCCCTCGGGGGGGGTTGGAGTGAAAAACTGTTTTTT,CASSPLGGGWSEKLFF
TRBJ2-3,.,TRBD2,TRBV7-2,TGTGCCAGCAGCCCAAGACTAGCGGGGGGCACAGATACGCAGTATTTT,CASSPRLAGGTDTQYF
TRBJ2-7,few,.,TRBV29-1,TGCAGCGTTGAATCTGGTAGTTTTTCCTACGAGCAGTACTTC,CSVESGSFSYEQYF
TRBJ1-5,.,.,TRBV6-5,TGTGCCAGCGGGCCGTACAATCAGCCCCAGCATTTT,CASGPYNQPQHF
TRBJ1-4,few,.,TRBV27,TGTGCCAGCAGTTTAGGGCGGCGGGCTGAAAAACTGTTTTTT,CASSLGRRAEKLFF
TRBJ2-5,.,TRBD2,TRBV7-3,TGTGCCAGCAGTCCAACTGGGCTAGCGGGAGGGCGTCAAGAGACCCAGTACTTC,CASSPTGLAGGRQETQYF
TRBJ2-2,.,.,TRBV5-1,TGCGCCAGCAGCGATTCCCCAGGCCTCTCGAACACCGGGGAGCTGTTTTTT,CASSDSPGLSNTGELFF
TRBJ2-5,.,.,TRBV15,TGTGCCACCAGCAGAGAAGTCGGGTCGGAGACCCAGTACTTC,CATSREVGSETQYF
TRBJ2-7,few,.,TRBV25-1,TGTGCCAGTAAGGGAGGAAGCTCCTACGAGCAGTACTTC,CASKGGSSYEQYF
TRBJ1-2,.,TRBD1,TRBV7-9,TGTGCCAGCAGCCCGGGGGACAGAAACTATGGCTACACCTTC,CASSPGDRNYGYTF
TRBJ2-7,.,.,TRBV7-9,TGTGCCAGCAGCTTAGCGGCGGGAATAATTCAGAACGAGCAGTACTTC,CASSLAAGIIQNEQYF
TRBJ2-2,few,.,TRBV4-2,TGTGCCAGCAGCCAAGGATTACCCGGGGACACCGGGGAGCTGTTTTTT,CASSQGLPGDTGELFF
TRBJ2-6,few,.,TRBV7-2,TGTGCCAGCAGGATGACGGGGGGGGCCAACGTCCTGACTTTC,CASRMTGGANVLTF
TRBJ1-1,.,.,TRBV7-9,TGTGCCAGCAGCCCAGACTTGAGCAACACTGAAGCTTTCTTT,CASSPDLSNTEAFF
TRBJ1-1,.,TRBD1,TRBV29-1,TGCAGCGTTGAAGTGAGGGGGCTGAACACTGAAGCTTTCTTT,CSVEVRGLNTEAFF
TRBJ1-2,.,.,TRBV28,TGTGCCAGCAGTTCTGGACAGAACTATGGCTACACCTTC,CASSSGQNYGYTF
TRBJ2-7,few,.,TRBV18,TGTGCCAGCTCACCAAACAGCAACTACGAGCAGTACTTC,CASSPNSNYEQYF
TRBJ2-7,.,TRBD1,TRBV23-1,TGCGCCAGCAGCCTCCGGGACAGGGTTACCTACGAGCAGTACTTC,CASSLRDRVTYEQYF
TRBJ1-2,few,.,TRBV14,TGTGCCAGCAGCCAACCAACGTCTAGGGGCTACACCTTC,CASSQPTSRGYTF
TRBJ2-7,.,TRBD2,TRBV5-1,TGCGCCAGCAGCTCCGGGACTAGCTTGCCCGAGCAGTACTTC,CASSSGTSLPEQYF
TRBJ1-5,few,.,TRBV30,TGTGCCTGCCAGGGGAGCGGCAATCAGCCCCAGCATTTT,CACQGSGNQPQHF
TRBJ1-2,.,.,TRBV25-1,TGTGCCAGCAGTGAACCATCGGGGGGCGTCAACTATGGCTACACCTTC,CASSEPSGGVNYGYTF
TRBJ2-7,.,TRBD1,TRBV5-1,TGCGCCAGCAGCTTGGTAGGGGGCGCGGTAGTCTACGAGCAGTACTTC,CASSLVGGAVVYEQYF
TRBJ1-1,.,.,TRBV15,TGTGCCACCAGCAAAAGCACGATCATGAACACTGAAGCTTTCTTT,CATSKSTIMNTEAFF
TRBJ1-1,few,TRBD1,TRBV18,TGTGCCAGCTCACCGACAGGGTTTGGGGACACTGAAGCTTTCTTT,CASSPTGFGDTEAFF
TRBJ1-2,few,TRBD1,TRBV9,TGTGCCAGCAGCGTCGGACAGGGTAACGGCTACACCTTC,CASSVGQGNGYTF
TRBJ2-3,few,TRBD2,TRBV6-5,TGTGCCAGCAGTACGACTAGCAAGGGAGATACGCAGTATTTT,CASSTTSKGDTQYF
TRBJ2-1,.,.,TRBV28,TGTGCCAGCATTTGGCATGAACGCGCCGGGGATGAGCAGTTCTTC,CASIWHERAGDEQFF
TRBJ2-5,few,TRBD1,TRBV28,TGTGCCAGCAGTCCGGGACAGGGCCAAGAGACCCAGTACTTC,CASSPGQGQETQYF
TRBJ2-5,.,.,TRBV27,TGTGCCAGCAGTGCTGACAGGTTGAGGGGCGTATGGGAGACCCAGTACTTC,CASSADRLRGVWETQYF
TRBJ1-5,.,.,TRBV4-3,TGCGCCAGCAGCCTGGGACTGATCAATCAGCCCCAGCATTTT,CASSLGLINQPQHF
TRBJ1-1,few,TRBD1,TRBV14,TGTGCCAGCAGCCATGCCGGGACAGTATACACTGAAGCTTTCTTT,CASSHAGTVYTEAFF
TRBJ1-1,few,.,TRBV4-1,TGCGCCAGCAGCCCACACAGGGTCACTGAAGCTTTCTTT,CASSPHRVTEAFF
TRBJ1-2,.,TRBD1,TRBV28,TGTGCCAGCAGTTCCGGGACAGCGGGTTCCTATGGCTACACCTTC,CASSSGTAGSYGYTF
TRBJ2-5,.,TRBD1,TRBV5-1,TGCGCCAGCAGCCTCCAGGGGACAGGGACCTGGGAGACCCAGTACTTC,CASSLQGTGTWETQYF
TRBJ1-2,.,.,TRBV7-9,TGTGCCAGCAGCGCGCAGGCGGGCTATGGCTACACCTTC,CASSAQAGYGYTF
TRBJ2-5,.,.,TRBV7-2,TGTGCCAGCAGCGTCACAGGGAAAGAGACCCAGTACTTC,CASSVTGKETQYF
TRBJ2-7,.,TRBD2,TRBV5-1,TGCGCCAGCAGCTCACTAGCGGGCCTTTCCTACGAGCAGTACTTC,CASSSLAGLSYEQYF
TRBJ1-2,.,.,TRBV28,TGTGCCAGCAGCCGGGGGATGTTGGATGGCTACACCTTC,CASSRGMLDGYTF
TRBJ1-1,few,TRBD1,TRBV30,TGTGCCTGGAGCAGGGGGAGTACTGAAGCTTTCTTT,CAWSRGSTEAFF
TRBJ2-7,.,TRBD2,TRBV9,TGTGCCAGCAGCGTAGCGGGAGGGCTCGGCGAGCAGTACTTC,CASSVAGGLGEQYF
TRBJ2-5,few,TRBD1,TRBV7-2,TGTGCCAGCAGCTCATCAGGCGCTCAGGGGGTGGAGACCCAGTACTTC,CASSSSGAQGVETQYF
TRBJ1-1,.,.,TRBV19,TGTGCCAGTAGTACCTTGGTTCGGGGAATGAACACTGAAGCTTTCTTT,CASSTLVRGMNTEAFF
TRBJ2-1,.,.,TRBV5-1,TGCGCCAGCAGCAGCGGGTCATCAGGTGAGCAGTTCTTC,CASSSGSSGEQFF
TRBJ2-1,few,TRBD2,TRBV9,TGTGCCAGCACTCCGGGACTAGCGCCAAATGAGCAGTTCTTC,CASTPGLAPNEQFF
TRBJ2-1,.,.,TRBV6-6,TGTGCCAGCAGTTACGAGGGCTGGGATGAGCAGTTCTTC,CASSYEGWDEQFF
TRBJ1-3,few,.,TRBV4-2,TGTGCCAGCAGCCAGGAGGTCATCTCTGGAAACACCATATATTTT,CASSQEVISGNTIYF
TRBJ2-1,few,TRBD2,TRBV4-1,TGCGCCAGCAGCCAGAGGACTAGCGGGGGCAATGAGCAGTTCTTC,CASSQRTSGGNEQFF
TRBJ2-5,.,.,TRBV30,TGTGCCTGGGGAGCCGGAGAGACCCAGTACTTC,CAWGAGETQYF
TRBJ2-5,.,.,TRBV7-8,TGTGCCAGCAGCTTGGGGCGGGACGAGACCCAGTACTTC,CASSLGRDETQYF
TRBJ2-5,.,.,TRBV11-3,TGTGCCAGCAGGAACACTTGGCTATCGAGGGAGACCCAGTACTTC,CASRNTWLSRETQYF
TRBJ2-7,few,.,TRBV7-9,TGTGCCAGCAGCGCCACAGGGAAGCAGTACTTC,CASSATGKQYF
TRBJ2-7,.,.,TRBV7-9,TGTGCCAGCAGCTTAGCAGGCAGAGGGGCCGGGGGATATCGGGAGCAGTACTTC,CASSLAGRGAGGYREQYF
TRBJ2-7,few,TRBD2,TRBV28,TGTGCCAGCAGTTTAGGGACTAGCGTCTACGAGCAGTACTTC,CASSLGTSVYEQYF
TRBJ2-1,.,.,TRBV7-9,TGTGCCAGCGTTTCGGGAAACTCCTACAATGAGCAGTTCTTC,CASVSGNSYNEQFF
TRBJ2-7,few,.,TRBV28,TGTGCCAGCAGTTTTCGGGGTACTCGCCCCTACGAGCAGTACTTC,CASSFRGTRPYEQYF
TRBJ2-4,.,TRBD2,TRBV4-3,TGCGCCAGCAGCCAAGATCTTCGGGAGGGCCTGAAAAACATTCAGTACTTC,CASSQDLREGLKNIQYF
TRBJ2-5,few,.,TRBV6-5,TGTGCCAGCGGCGGGATCGGGCTGGGAAAAGAGACCCAGTACTTC,CASGGIGLGKETQYF